The sequence of this T cell receptor (beta chain) was determined in a study of T-cell memory formation after mild COVID-19. For the study at large: Among the donors, TCR clusters were largely specific to each donor.

This clonotype was seen more than once but under ten times. Its antigen is undetermined. Study-level points and caveats: Contracting clones localized mainly to CM and EM when CD4+ and mainly to EMRA when CD8+. That cross-reactive memory joined was suggested by some responding clones appearing in pre-infection memory.

The CDR3 loop spans 15 amino acids. Trimming removed 0 bases at V and 2 bases at J, with 11 bases between. Germline V gene lookup returns CDR1 LGHNA and CDR2 YNFKEQ. Constant-segment primers were used for 5'RACE, and the resulting TCR alpha and TCR beta cDNA libraries carried sample barcodes and UMIs. TCRdb re-derived calls from the 5' RACE reads in MiXCR, one entry per CDR3 protein. The table has 350,000 to 500,000 distinct CDR3 sequences, about 19% seen once. The clonotype originates from an adult woman who had mild COVID-19 (a few samples of this study predate the infection). Cell type and time point are not known. This chain joins TRBV4-2 and TRBJ2-7; tentative D call: TRBD2 (7 bases). Source material: PBMCs or a T cell subset sorted from them (not recorded which). CDR3 in amino acids: CASSQEPGGPYEQYF. Written as DNA, the CDR3 is TGTGCCAGCAGCCAAGAACCGGGGGGCCCCTACGAGCAGTACTTC.